The present T cell receptor (beta chain) was sequenced within a study of T cells in Graves' hyperthyroidism and ophthalmopathy. Only a few counts were recorded for this clonotype. A much larger clonotype is one base distant, so this may be a read error. The CDR3 loop spans 14 amino acids. V dropped 7 bases and J dropped 2 bases, with 13 bases sitting between them. From RNA transcripts, TCR beta CDR3 regions were amplified. Researchers ran a first-round RT-PCR on the TCR CDR3 using the HTBI primer set. In TCRdb, the multiplex PCR reads were re-called with MiXCR into one record per CDR3 protein. The profile shows 300,000 to 450,000 distinct CDR3 sequences, more than 11% of them singletons.

The origin of this receptor is an older woman with Graves' hyperthyroidism. Material: blood. This sequence joins TRBV12-3 or TRBV12-4 and TRBJ2-3, with D possibly matching TRBD2 (5 bases). The CDR3 DNA is TGTGCCAGCACCTTGGGAGTGAACACAGATACGCAGTATTTT. Its protein product is CASTLGVNTDTQYF.